The sequence of this T cell receptor (beta chain) was determined in a study of OX40 agonist ivuxolimab in advanced cancers. Whole-study context: Hepatocellular carcinoma, melanoma, renal cell or head and neck cancer was diagnosed in the dose-escalation patients. The eligibility criteria allowed prior anti-PD-1, anti-PD-L1 or anti-CTLA-4 therapy, and around 40% had some.

CDR1 is PRHDT, CDR2 FYEKMQ, per germline (reference sequence). Trimming took 4 bases from V and 11 from J; bases not matched to a gene: 13. The CDR3 length is 15 residues. Some clones are missing from TCRdb's copy, which holds only in-frame ones; the method was immunoSEQ multiplex PCR. This sample has some 66,000 clones; roughly 80% occur once, and the top ten carry around 1.7%. Study-wide results and limits: Not determined was the antigen specificity of the expanded peripheral T cells.

A note on this clone: Its antigen remains unidentified.

The clonotype was recovered from an adult with an advanced solid tumor such as melanoma, head and neck, liver or kidney cancer. The V and J genes are TRBV13 and TRBJ2-3; 9 positions match TRBD2. The material was CD4+ or CD8+ T cells sorted from blood, obtained in a trial of the OX40 agonist ivuxolimab. The CDR3 region is CASSSARGGGSRQYF. The CDR3, as DNA: TGTGCCAGCAGCTCCGCGCGGGGGGGCGGTTCTAGGCAGTATTTT.